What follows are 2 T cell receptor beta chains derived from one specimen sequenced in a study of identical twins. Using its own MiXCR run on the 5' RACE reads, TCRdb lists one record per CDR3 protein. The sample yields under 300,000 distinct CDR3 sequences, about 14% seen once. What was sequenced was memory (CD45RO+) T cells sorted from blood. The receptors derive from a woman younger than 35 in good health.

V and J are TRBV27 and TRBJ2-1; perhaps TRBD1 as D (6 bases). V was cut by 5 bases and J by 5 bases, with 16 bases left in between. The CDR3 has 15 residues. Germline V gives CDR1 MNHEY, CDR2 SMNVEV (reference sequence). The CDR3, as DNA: TGTGCCAGCAGTCCCGACCGGGACATACACAATGAGCAGTTCTTC. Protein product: CASSPDRDIHNEQFF.

This CDR3 is CSCSGIGNTIYF. In nucleotides, the CDR3 is TGCTCCTGTTCCGGGATAGGAAACACCATATATTTT. The J gene is TRBJ1-3, the V gene TRBV20-1; D not certain. This CDR3 spans 12 amino acids. Germline V gene lookup returns CDR1 DFQATT and CDR2 SNEGSKA (reference sequence).